This TCR beta chain was documented in a study of shared clonotypes between healthy human individuals. Study conclusions and caveats: Apart from blood, nothing was sampled; tissue repertoires likely differ.

Using immunoSEQ multiplex PCR, the repertoire was profiled, and TCRdb retains in-frame clones only, with some absent. In the table there are roughly 2.6 million clones, roughly 92% of which are singletons. The germline V gene encodes CDR1 SGHTA and CDR2 FQGNSA. V was trimmed by 3 bases and J by 2 bases, leaving 11 bases between them. The CDR3 runs 15 residues. To note about this clone: Its cognate antigen is unknown.

The TCR sequence derives from a man aged 18-30 years in good health. Source material: naive CD4+ T cells sorted from blood. Regarding subset: CD45RA+ positively selected. V gene TRBV7-2 combines with J gene TRBJ2-1, with D unclear. CDR3 residues: CASSLSRLTYNEQFF. As DNA, the CDR3 is TGTGCCAGCAGCTTGAGCAGGCTCACCTACAATGAGCAGTTCTTC.